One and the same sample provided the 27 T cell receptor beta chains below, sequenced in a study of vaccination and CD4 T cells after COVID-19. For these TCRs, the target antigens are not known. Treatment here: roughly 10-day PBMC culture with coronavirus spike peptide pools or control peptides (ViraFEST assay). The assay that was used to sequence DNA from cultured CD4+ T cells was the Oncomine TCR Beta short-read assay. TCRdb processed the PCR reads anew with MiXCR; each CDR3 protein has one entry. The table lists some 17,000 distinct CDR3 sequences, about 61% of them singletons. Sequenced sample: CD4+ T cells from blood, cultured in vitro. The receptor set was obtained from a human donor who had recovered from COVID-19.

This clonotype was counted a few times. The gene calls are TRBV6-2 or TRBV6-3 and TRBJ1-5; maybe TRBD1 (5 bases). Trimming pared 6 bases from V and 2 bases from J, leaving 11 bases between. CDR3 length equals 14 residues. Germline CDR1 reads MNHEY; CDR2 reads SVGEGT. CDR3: CASRSRDGNQPQHF. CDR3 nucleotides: TGTGCCAGCAGAAGCCGGGACGGCAATCAGCCCCAGCATTTT.

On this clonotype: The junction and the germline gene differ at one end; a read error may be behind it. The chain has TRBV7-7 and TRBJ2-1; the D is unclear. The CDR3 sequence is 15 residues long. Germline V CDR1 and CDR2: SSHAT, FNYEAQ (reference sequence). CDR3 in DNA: TGTGCTAGCAGCTTAGGTGGTCCGGGCTACAATGAGCAGTTCTTC. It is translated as CASSLGGPGYNEQFF.

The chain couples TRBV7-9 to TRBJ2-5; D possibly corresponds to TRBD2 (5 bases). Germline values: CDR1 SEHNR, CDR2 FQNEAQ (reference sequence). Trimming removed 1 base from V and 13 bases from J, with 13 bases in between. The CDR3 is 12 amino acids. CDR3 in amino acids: CASSLVLDSLYF. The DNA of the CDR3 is TGTGCCAGCAGCTTAGTACTGGACTCCTTGTACTTC.

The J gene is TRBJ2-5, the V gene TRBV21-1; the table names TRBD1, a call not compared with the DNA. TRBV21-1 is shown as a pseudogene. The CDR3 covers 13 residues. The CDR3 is CARKGGPQETQYF. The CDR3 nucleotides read TGTGCCAGGAAGGGGGGACCTCAAGAGACCCAGTACTTC.

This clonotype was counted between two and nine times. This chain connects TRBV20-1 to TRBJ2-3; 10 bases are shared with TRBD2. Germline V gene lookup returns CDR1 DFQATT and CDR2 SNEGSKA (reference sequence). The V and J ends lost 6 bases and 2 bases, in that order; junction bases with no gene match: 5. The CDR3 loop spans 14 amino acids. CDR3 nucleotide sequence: TGCAGTGCGAAACTAGCGGGGTACACAGATACGCAGTATTTT. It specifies CSAKLAGYTDTQYF.

This chain's CDR3 is CSAPLAGAGETQYF. In nucleotides, the CDR3 is TGCAGTGCTCCCCTAGCGGGGGCGGGGGAGACCCAGTACTTC. The chain is built from TRBV20-1 and TRBJ2-5; TRBD2 aligns across 10 bases. CDR3 length: 14 residues. Germline-derived CDR1 and CDR2 are DFQATT and SNEGSKA (reference sequence). With 5 bases clipped from V and 5 bases from J, the junction kept 8 bases outside the gene matches.

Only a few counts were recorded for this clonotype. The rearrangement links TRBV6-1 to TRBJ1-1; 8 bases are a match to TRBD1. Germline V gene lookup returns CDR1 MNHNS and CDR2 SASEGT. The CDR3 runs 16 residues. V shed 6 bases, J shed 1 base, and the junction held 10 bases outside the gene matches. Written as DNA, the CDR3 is TGTGCCAGCAGCCCTGACTGGACAGGGAAGAACACTGAAGCTTTCTTT. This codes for CASSPDWTGKNTEAFF.

In nucleotides, the CDR3 is TGTGCCAGCAGTGTGGCTAATTCACCCCTCCACTTT. This encodes CASSVANSPLHF. This chain links TRBV25-1 with TRBJ1-6; D remains unclear. This CDR3 has 12 residues. The V end lost 4 bases, the J end lost 6 bases, and 4 bases lay between the germline ends. Germline loops: CDR1 MGHDK, CDR2 SYGVNS.

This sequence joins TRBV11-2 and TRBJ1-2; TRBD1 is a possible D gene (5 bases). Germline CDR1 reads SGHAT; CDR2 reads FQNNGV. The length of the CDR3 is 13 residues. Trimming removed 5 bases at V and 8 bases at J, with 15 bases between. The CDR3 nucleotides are TGTGCCAGCAGCGCGACTGGGGAGGGGGGCTACACCTTC. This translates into CASSATGEGGYTF.

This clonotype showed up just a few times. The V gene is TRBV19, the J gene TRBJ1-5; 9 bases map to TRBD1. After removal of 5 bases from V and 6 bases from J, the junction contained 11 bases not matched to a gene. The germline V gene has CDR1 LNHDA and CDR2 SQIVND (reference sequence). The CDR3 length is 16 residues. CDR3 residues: CASSGLRTGVGQPQHF. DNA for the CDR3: TGTGCCAGTAGTGGCCTTCGGACAGGGGTTGGTCAGCCCCAGCATTTT.

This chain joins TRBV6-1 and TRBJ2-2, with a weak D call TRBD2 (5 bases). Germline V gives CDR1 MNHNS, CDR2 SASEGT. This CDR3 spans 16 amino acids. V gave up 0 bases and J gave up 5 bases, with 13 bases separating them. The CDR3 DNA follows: TGTGCCAGCAGTGAAGCTTCCTACCCGGGGACCGGGGAGCTGTTTTTT. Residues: CASSEASYPGTGELFF.

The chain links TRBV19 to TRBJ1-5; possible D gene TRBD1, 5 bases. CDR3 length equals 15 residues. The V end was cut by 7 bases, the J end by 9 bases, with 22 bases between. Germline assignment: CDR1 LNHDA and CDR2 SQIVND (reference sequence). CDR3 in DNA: TGTGCCAGTACCTACTCCCGGGACGTCGCTCGGCCCCAGCATTTT. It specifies CASTYSRDVARPQHF.

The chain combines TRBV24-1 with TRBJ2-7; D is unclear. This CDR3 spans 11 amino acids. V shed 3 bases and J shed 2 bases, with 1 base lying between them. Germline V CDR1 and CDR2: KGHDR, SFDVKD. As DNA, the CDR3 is TGTGCCACCAGTGATACCTACGAGCAGTACTTC. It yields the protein CATSDTYEQYF.

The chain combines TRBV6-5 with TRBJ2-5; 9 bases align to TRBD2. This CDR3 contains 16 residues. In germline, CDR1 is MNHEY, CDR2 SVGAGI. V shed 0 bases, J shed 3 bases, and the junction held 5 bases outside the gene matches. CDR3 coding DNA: TGTGCCAGCAGTTACTCTGGTCGCGGGGGGGAAGAGACCCAGTACTTC. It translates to CASSYSGRGGEETQYF.

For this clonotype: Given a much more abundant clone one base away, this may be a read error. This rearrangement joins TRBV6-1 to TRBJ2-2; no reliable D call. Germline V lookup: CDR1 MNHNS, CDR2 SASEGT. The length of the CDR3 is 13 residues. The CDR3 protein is CASTRTNAGELFF. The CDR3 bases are TGTGCCAGCACGAGGACGAACGCCGGGGAGCTGTTTTTT.

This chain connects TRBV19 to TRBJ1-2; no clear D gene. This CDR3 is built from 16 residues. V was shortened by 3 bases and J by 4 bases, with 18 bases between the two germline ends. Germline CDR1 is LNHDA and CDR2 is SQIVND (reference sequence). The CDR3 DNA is TGTGCCAGTAGTATCAATGGGGTTGGATTCGTCTATGGCTACACCTTC. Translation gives CASSINGVGFVYGYTF.

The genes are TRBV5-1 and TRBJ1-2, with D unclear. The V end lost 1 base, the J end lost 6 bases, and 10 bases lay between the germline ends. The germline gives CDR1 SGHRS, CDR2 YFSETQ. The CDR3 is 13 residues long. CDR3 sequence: CASSLHSRDGYTF. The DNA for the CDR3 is TGCGCCAGCAGCTTGCACAGCAGAGATGGCTACACCTTC.

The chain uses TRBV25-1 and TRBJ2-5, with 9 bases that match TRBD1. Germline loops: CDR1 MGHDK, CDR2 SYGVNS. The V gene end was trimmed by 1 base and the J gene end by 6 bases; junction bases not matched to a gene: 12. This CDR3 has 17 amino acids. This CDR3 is CASSESRGDRALQTQYF. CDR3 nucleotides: TGTGCCAGCAGTGAATCGAGGGGGGACAGGGCGTTACAGACCCAGTACTTC.

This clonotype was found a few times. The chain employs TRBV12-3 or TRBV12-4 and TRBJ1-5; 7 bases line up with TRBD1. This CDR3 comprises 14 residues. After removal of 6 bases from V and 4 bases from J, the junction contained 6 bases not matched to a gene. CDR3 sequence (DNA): TGTGCCAGCAGCCTACAGGGGCAGAATCAGCCCCAGCATTTT. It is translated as CASSLQGQNQPQHF.

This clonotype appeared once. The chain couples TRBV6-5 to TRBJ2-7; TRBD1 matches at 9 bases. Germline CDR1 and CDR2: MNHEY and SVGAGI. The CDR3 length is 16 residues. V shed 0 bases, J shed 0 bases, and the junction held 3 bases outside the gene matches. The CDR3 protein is CASSYSPQGASYEQYF. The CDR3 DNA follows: TGTGCCAGCAGTTACTCCCCACAGGGGGCCTCCTACGAGCAGTACTTC.

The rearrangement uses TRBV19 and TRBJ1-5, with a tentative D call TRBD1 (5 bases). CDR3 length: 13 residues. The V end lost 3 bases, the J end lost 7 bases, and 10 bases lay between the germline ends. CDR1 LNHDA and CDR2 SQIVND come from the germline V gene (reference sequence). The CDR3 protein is CASSIVGQQPQHF. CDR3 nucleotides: TGTGCCAGTAGTATTGTGGGGCAACAGCCCCAGCATTTT.

The CDR3 nucleotides read TGTGCCAGCAGGGACCCTTGGATTGGTCGTGGCTACACCTTC. This codes for CASRDPWIGRGYTF. This chain uses TRBV6-1 with TRBJ1-2; no reliable D call. The CDR3 contains 14 residues. Between the trimmed V and J ends, which lost 6 bases and 7 bases, there was a span of 18 bases. In germline, CDR1 is MNHNS, CDR2 SASEGT.

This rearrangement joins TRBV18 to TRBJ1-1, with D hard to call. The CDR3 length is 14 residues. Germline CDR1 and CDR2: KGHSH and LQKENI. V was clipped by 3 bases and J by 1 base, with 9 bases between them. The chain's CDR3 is CASSPLAGNTEAFF. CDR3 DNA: TGTGCCAGCTCACCTTTAGCAGGGAACACTGAAGCTTTCTTT.

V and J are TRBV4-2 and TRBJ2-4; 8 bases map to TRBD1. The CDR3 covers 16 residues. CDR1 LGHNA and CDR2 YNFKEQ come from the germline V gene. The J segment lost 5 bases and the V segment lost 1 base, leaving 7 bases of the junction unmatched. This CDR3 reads CASSQGPQGGENIQYF. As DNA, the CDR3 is TGTGCCAGCAGCCAAGGTCCACAGGGGGGAGAAAACATTCAGTACTTC.

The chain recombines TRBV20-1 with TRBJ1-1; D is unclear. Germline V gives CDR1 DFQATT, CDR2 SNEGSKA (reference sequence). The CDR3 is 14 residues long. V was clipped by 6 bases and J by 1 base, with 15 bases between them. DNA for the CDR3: TGCAGTGCAATTTTGGGCAGTTGGAACACTGAAGCTTTCTTT. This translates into CSAILGSWNTEAFF.

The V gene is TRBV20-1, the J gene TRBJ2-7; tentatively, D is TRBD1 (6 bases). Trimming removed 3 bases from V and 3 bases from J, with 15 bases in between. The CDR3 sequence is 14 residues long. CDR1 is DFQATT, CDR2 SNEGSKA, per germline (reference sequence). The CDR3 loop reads CSASFGTFDYEQYF. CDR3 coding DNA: TGCAGTGCTAGTTTCGGGACATTCGACTACGAGCAGTACTTC.

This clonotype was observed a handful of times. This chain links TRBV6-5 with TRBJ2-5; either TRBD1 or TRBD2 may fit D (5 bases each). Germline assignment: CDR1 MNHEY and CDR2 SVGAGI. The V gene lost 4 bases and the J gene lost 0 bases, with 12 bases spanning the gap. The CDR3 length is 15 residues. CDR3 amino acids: CASSSRPGHQETQYF. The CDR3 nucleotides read TGTGCCAGCAGTTCGCGACCGGGACACCAAGAGACCCAGTACTTC.